The T cell receptor beta chain described here comes from a study of T cells in Graves' hyperthyroidism and ophthalmopathy. RNA transcripts provided the source from which TCR beta CDR3 regions were amplified. In the first-round RT-PCR of the TCR CDR3, the HTBI primer set was used. TCRdb itself ran the multiplex PCR reads through MiXCR, one entry per CDR3 protein. Altogether about 600,000 distinct CDR3 sequences are present, over 12% being singletons, with the ten largest covering roughly 7.7%. This clonotype was observed at least ten times. The receptor comes from a young woman with Graves' ophthalmopathy. The sample comprised blood.

The CDR3, as DNA: TGTGCCAGCAGTTTTCCCCCACCCATGACCGAGCAGTACTTC. Protein product: CASSFPPPMTEQYF. The chain combines TRBV28 with TRBJ2-7; no reliable D call. V gave up 3 bases and J gave up 6 bases, with 15 bases separating them. The CDR3 is 14 residues long. Germline assignment: CDR1 MDHEN and CDR2 SYDVKM.